This T cell receptor beta chain came from a study of CXCR3-negative and CXCR3-positive naive CD8 T cells (dated by TCRdb to between 2017 and 2020). Some background on the complete study: In total, about 150 million TRB reads were obtained, corresponding to roughly 1.5 +/- 0.3 million reads per library. Diversity and physicochemical repertoire analyses were performed on some 10 donors pooled from two independent experiments. The TRBV-TRBJ cluster analysis covered naive subsets from 5 or 6 donors and memory cells from 3 donors.

From the germline V gene (reference sequence), CDR1 is SEHNR and CDR2 is FQNEAQ. The CDR3 numbers 17 residues from cysteine through phenylalanine. Only the protein is on record. For each CD8+ T cell subset, flow sorting was done in triplicate, and 250,000 to 300,000 cells per subset went directly into RLT lysis buffer. To exclude memory contaminants, naive CD8+ T cells were stringently defined as CD45RO-CCR7+CD27+CD95-. Standard density gradient centrifugation was used to isolate peripheral blood mononuclear cells from buffy coats. A FACSAria III was used to flow-sort naive CXCR3-negative and CXCR3-positive CD8+ T cells. Total RNA was extracted from sorted cells using an RNeasy Mini Kit. On this clonotype: Its antigen is still unknown.

The full study reports these points: TRBV-TRBJ usage was similar between naive CXCR3-negative and CXCR3-positive cells from the same donor, while memory cells showed distinct patterns. TRB CDR3s from CXCR3-positive naive cells showed higher hydrophobicity (lower Kidera factor 4), lower energy, and higher strength and volume indices than CXCR3-negative naive cells. Because surface CD5, which is linked to self-reactivity in mice, was comparable between the naive subsets, TCR interaction strength was also inferred from the physicochemical properties of TRB CDR3s. Repertoire diversity was comparably high in both naive subsets but much lower in memory CD8+ T cells. Freshly isolated PBMCs were used for most assays because CXCR3 expression partially decreased after cryopreservation.

Reads for this sample came from a NextSeq 550. The Human TCR Profiling Kit (MiLaboratory) was used to prepare UMI-labeled 5' RACE TRB cDNA libraries. The full amount of extracted RNA was used for cDNA synthesis, and the full amount of resulting cDNA was used for PCR amplification. Libraries were prepared in parallel using an identical number of PCR cycles. The published analysis was carried out like this. MIGEC and MiXCR extracted about 53,000 +/- 10,000 unique UMI-labeled TRB cDNA molecules per library, requiring at least two reads per UMI. Each library averaged about 37,000 +/- 9,700 functional in-frame TRB CDR3 nucleotide clonotypes without stop codons. Diversity metrics, including normalized Shannon-Wiener and Chao1, were computed in VDJtools after downsampling to 5000 UMI-labeled TRB molecules per sample. VDJtools computed clonotype-size-weighted physicochemical properties of the central five CDR3 residues: interaction energy, strength, volume and Kidera factor 4. After reprocessing by TCRdb, each CDR3 protein sequence is one entry, and no DNA is given. The V and J calls here are based on TCRdb, not the publication. The table for this sample shows 140,000 to 150,000 distinct CDR3 sequences. The ten largest clones add up to about 0.28% of the sample.

Sequenced material: naive CXCR3+ CD8+ T cells from blood. The cell subset or site tag for this specimen amounts to: CD45RO-CCR7+CD27+CD95- naive CD8+ T cells expressing CXCR3 (TNR3+). The chain uses TRBV7-9 and TRBJ2-7; TCRdb names TRBD1, which stays unverified in the absence of DNA. This sequence originates from a human donor in good health. Some clones in this sample may be carry-over from other donors' samples. The CDR3 corresponds to CASSSGTGPKVSYEQYF.